This entry lists 2 T cell receptor beta chains sequenced from one sample in a study of shared clonotypes between healthy human individuals. Profiling relied on immunoSEQ multiplex PCR, and the TCRdb table lists in-frame clones only, not all of them. Here the sample spans roughly 1 million clones, 70% to 80% being singletons. The sequenced sample consisted of memory CD4+ T cells from PBMCs. As to subset: CD45RA-negative fraction. The receptor source for this set is a man aged 18 to 29 in good health. Some clones in this sample may be carry-over from other donors' samples.

The J gene is TRBJ2-7, the V gene TRBV19; no reliable D call. Trimming removed 4 bases at V and 6 bases at J, with 13 bases between. CDR3 length: 13 amino acids. Germline lookup yields CDR1 LNHDA and CDR2 SQIVND (reference sequence). The CDR3 loop reads CASSNQFGSEQYF. As DNA, the CDR3 is TGTGCCAGTAGTAACCAGTTCGGCTCCGAGCAGTACTTC.

This clone appeared once. This chain uses TRBV18 with TRBJ1-3; TRBD1 matches at 8 bases. Germline V lookup: CDR1 KGHSH, CDR2 LQKENI. This CDR3 contains 18 residues. J was trimmed by 2 bases and V by 4 bases; bases with no gene match: 13. CDR3 DNA: TGTGCCAGCTCACGGTCGGCGTCCAGGGGGCAAGCTGGAAACACCATATATTTT. Amino acid sequence: CASSRSASRGQAGNTIYF.